Listed below are T cell receptor beta chains from one sample, sequenced in a study of T cell responses to AZD1222 COVID-19 vaccine. Profiled with immunoSEQ multiplex PCR; TCRdb holds only in-frame clones, not every one. The table lists 95,000 to 130,000 clones, 75% to 90% of them singletons. The specimen comprised peripheral blood, sampled on day 0 of MenACWY control vaccination. These receptors were obtained from an adult in good health. The CDR3 runs from the conserved cysteine through the conserved F or W. Each record gives: CDR3 DNA, CDR3 protein, J gene, D gene, clone size, V gene. A D gene is named only where the DNA matches it firmly. Not all rows give a size; the values are once, few, many and, for expanded clones, a class.

TGTGCCAGCAGTGAATTGGGACAAGAATTTTGGAGTGGCTACACCTTC CASSELGQEFWSGYTF TRBJ1-2 . . TRBV6-1
TGTGCCAGCAGCTTAGTTGCGGGGGAGACCGGGGAGCTGTTTTTT CASSLVAGETGELFF TRBJ2-2 TRBD2 . TRBV13
TGTGCCAGCAGTGACGGGTTCTATGGCTACACCTTC CASSDGFYGYTF TRBJ1-2 . . TRBV2
TGTGCCAGCAGTTTTCACAGGGGGGCAAACGGGGAGCTGTTTTTT CASSFHRGANGELFF TRBJ2-2 TRBD1 . TRBV28
TGTGCCAGCAGCCCGGGACAGAAGGCGCCCCAGCATTTT CASSPGQKAPQHF TRBJ1-5 TRBD1 . TRBV7-9
TGTGCCAGCAGCTTAGTGAACAGGGAGGATGGCTACACCTTC CASSLVNREDGYTF TRBJ1-2 . . TRBV7-2
TGTGCCAGCAGCGTCGACAGGGTCACTGAAGCTTTCTTT CASSVDRVTEAFF TRBJ1-1 TRBD1 . TRBV7-3
TGTGCCAGCAGCTTGGCCCGGGGGAGCTCCTATGGCTACACCTTC CASSLARGSSYGYTF TRBJ1-2 . . TRBV5-5
TGTGCCAGCCCACAGGGCCAAGAGACCCAGTACTTC CASPQGQETQYF TRBJ2-5 . . TRBV14
TGTGCCACCAGTGATTTGGGGCGGGGAGGGCAAGAGACCCAGTACTTC CATSDLGRGGQETQYF TRBJ2-5 TRBD2 . TRBV24-1
TGTGCCAGAAGCTTGGCTCCCCAGTGGCTCTACTCTCACGAGCAGTACTTC CARSLAPQWLYSHEQYF TRBJ2-7 . few TRBV5-3
TGTGCCAGCAGCTGGGACAGGGTCCAAGAGACCCAGTACTTC CASSWDRVQETQYF TRBJ2-5 TRBD1 . TRBV28
TGTGCCAGCGGCTTATCACACGGACAGCTCTACGAGCAGTACTTC CASGLSHGQLYEQYF TRBJ2-7 . few TRBV6-5
TGTGCCAGCAGCCCCTCGGGGGCCTCCTACAATGAGCAGTTCTTC CASSPSGASYNEQFF TRBJ2-1 . . TRBV7-9
TGTGCCAGCAGTTCCCCCCGGACAGGGAATGAAAAACTGTTTTTT CASSSPRTGNEKLFF TRBJ1-4 TRBD1 . TRBV28
TGTGCCAGCAGGATCGAGACAGGGAACTACTATGGCTACACCTTC CASRIETGNYYGYTF TRBJ1-2 TRBD1 . TRBV2
TGTGCCAGCAGCTTTAGGGACAGCTCCTACAATGAGCAGTTCTTC CASSFRDSSYNEQFF TRBJ2-1 TRBD1 few TRBV7-3
TGCGCCAGCAGCTTGGGGCCGACAGGGGCCTCCTACGAGCAGTACTTC CASSLGPTGASYEQYF TRBJ2-7 TRBD1 . TRBV5-1
TGTGCCAGCAGCGCCCAGGACAGGTTATATGGCTACACCTTC CASSAQDRLYGYTF TRBJ1-2 TRBD1 . TRBV9
TGTGCCAGCAGCGCGGGACCTTATAGCAATCAGCCCCAGCATTTT CASSAGPYSNQPQHF TRBJ1-5 . . TRBV9
TGTGCCAGCAGCCCGTGGGTGACAGGGCTCTATGGCTACACCTTC CASSPWVTGLYGYTF TRBJ1-2 TRBD1 . TRBV3-1/TRBV3-2
TGTGCCAGCCTAGGACAGGGAAGCGCTGAGGCTTTCTTT CASLGQGSAEAFF TRBJ1-1 TRBD1 . TRBV2
TGTGCCAGCTCACCGACAGGGATTACCTACGAGCAGTACTTC CASSPTGITYEQYF TRBJ2-7 TRBD1 . TRBV18
TGTGCCAGCAGCCCTAGGGCCTTGAGCTCTGGAAACACCATATATTTT CASSPRALSSGNTIYF TRBJ1-3 . . TRBV7-2
TGCGCCAGCAGCCGGAAAAGTATTCCAGGTTTAGCTAACTATGGCTACACCTTC CASSRKSIPGLANYGYTF TRBJ1-2 . . TRBV4-3
TGTGCCAGCAGCCAAGATCTAGGTACAAACACCATATATTTT CASSQDLGTNTIYF TRBJ1-3 . once TRBV4-2
TGTGCCAGCAGTCACACGGACAGACTGTTCTTT CASSHTDRLFF TRBJ1-1 . . TRBV3-1/TRBV3-2